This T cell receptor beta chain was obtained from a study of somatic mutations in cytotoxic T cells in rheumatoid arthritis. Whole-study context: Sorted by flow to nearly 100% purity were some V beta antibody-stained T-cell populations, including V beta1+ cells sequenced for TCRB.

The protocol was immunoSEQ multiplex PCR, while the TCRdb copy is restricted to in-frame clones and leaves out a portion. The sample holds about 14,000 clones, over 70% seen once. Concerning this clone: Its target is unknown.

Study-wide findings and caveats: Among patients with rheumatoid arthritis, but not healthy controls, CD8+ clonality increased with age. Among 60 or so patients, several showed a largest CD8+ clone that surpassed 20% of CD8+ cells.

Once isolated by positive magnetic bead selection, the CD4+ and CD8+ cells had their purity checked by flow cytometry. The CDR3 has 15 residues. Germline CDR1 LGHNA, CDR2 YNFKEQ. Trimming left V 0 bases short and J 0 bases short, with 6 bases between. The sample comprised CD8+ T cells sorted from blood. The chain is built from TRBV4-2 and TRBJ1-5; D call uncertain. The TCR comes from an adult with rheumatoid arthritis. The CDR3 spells CASSQDRYSNQPQHF. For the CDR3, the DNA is TGTGCCAGCAGCCAAGACAGGTATAGCAATCAGCCCCAGCATTTT.